This record concerns one T cell receptor beta chain sequence. As yet, its antigen is unknown. Amplification used 60 Vbeta primers and 13 Jbeta primers. Original processing notes: Approximately 11 million of the roughly 80 million unique TCR beta chains counted in a later analysis were shared. The protocol was immunoSEQ multiplex PCR, while the TCRdb copy is restricted to in-frame clones and leaves out a portion. The V and J calls and the clone size are those of that table, but D and trimming were determined from the DNA. The ten most abundant clones cover over 0.8% of a sample with 100,000 to 150,000 clones. These data are taken from a study of cytomegalovirus exposure and HLA in healthy donors. Overall study findings and caveats: In vitro experiments confirmed that a few CMV-associated chains were specific for CMV antigens.

The V gene lost 4 bases and the J gene lost 6 bases, with 18 bases spanning the gap. The CDR3 runs to 15 residues. Germline V gene sequence: CDR1 MNHEY, CDR2 SVGAGI. The sequenced sample was PBMCs. The V and J genes are TRBV6-5 and TRBJ1-2; tentative D call: TRBD1 (5 bases). The clonotype was recovered from a man aged 18 to 29 in good health and CMV-seronegative. CDR3 region: CASSFLPLRGNGYTF. The CDR3 DNA sequence: TGTGCCAGCAGTTTTCTTCCGCTCCGGGGGAATGGCTACACCTTC.